The 18 T cell receptor beta chains in this list originate from one sample, sequenced in a study of neoadjuvant nivolumab and ipilimumab in lung cancer. Libraries were prepared by immunoSEQ multiplex PCR; TCRdb keeps only in-frame clonotypes and omits some of them. The data show over 10,000 clones, with about 94% seen just once and 2% to 3% held by the top ten. The material sequenced was peripheral blood, taken after neoadjuvant nivolumab, alone or with ipilimumab, at or shortly before surgery. These receptors were obtained from an adult with non-small cell lung cancer.

The gene calls are TRBV6-1 and TRBJ2-3; TRBD2 aligns across 16 bases. CDR1 MNHNS and CDR2 SASEGT come from the germline V gene. V lost 6 bases to trimming and J lost 4 bases; unmatched junction nucleotides: 1. The length of the CDR3 is 15 residues. For the CDR3, the DNA is TGTGCCAGCAGGGGACTAGCGGGAGGGCCAGATACGCAGTATTTT. Translated, it gives CASRGLAGGPDTQYF.

This clone is a singleton in its sample. The rearrangement links TRBV28 to TRBJ2-3; 8 nucleotides agree with TRBD1. Germline trimming cut 2 bases from V and 4 bases from J; bases unmatched to any gene: 5. There are 15 residues in the CDR3. Germline loops: CDR1 MDHEN, CDR2 SYDVKM. CDR3 sequence reads: CASSLARGHADTQYF. DNA for the CDR3: TGTGCCAGCAGTTTAGCCAGGGGGCATGCAGATACGCAGTATTTT.

This chain connects TRBV14 to TRBJ1-2; a possible D gene is TRBD1 (5 bases). Looked up from germline, CDR1 is SGHDN and CDR2 is FVKESK. The CDR3 extends over 13 amino acids. Trimming stripped 4 bases from V and 2 bases from J, with 8 bases between. The DNA for the CDR3 is TGTGCCAGCAGCCTACAGGACAACTATGGCTACACCTTC. Translated, it gives CASSLQDNYGYTF.

This sequence joins TRBV4-3 and TRBJ1-3, with D possibly being TRBD1 (6 bases). The CDR3 sequence is 16 residues long. In germline, CDR1 is LGHNA, CDR2 YSLEER. V lost 0 bases and J 3 bases, leaving 12 bases between the germline ends. The CDR3 coding sequence is TGCGCCAGCAGCCAAGAGGACAGTAAAGGTGGAAACACCATATATTTT. Translating gives CASSQEDSKGGNTIYF.

The rearrangement uses TRBV5-1 and TRBJ2-2; D might be TRBD1 (6 bases). Germline V gene lookup returns CDR1 SGHRS and CDR2 YFSETQ. The CDR3 has 17 residues. The V and J ends lost 3 bases and 3 bases respectively, with 18 bases between them. CDR3 in amino acids: CASSWDIRKIDTGELFF. CDR3 coding DNA: TGCGCCAGCAGCTGGGACATACGGAAGATTGACACCGGGGAGCTGTTTTTT. Using reference TRBV5-1 and TRBJ2-2 for the parts outside the CDR3, the full variable domain is KAGVTQTPRYLIKTRGQQVTLSCSPISGHRSVSWYQQTPGQGLQFLFEYFSETQRNKGNFPGRFSGRQFSNSRSEMNVSTLELGDSALYLCASSWDIRKIDTGELFFGEGSRLTVL.

The rearrangement joins TRBV5-3 to TRBJ2-2; TRBD2 matches 10 bases. TRBV5-3 counts as an open reading frame of uncertain function. V lost 1 base to trimming and J lost 4 bases; unmatched junction nucleotides: 7. The CDR3 is 17 amino acids. The CDR3: CARSLYIAGGPTGELFF. The CDR3 DNA reads as TGTGCCAGAAGCTTGTATATAGCGGGAGGACCCACCGGGGAGCTGTTTTTT.

This clone was seen just once. V usage is TRBV29-1 and J usage is TRBJ2-1; 9 positions match TRBD2. Germline CDR1 SQVTM, CDR2 ANQGSEA. This CDR3 comprises 15 residues. J gave up 4 bases and V 4 bases, and 8 bases lay outside the gene matches. The CDR3 nucleotides read TGCAGCGTTGTGCTAGCGGGACTACTTTACAATGAGCAGTTCTTC. It specifies CSVVLAGLLYNEQFF.

This chain uses TRBV7-8 with TRBJ2-7; TRBD2 matches 9 bases. This CDR3 spans 14 amino acids. Germline V gives CDR1 SGHVS, CDR2 FQNEAQ. J lost 4 bases, V lost 5 bases, and 6 bases had no gene match. This CDR3 is CASSHKREVYEQYF. The CDR3 coding sequence is TGTGCCAGCAGCCACAAGCGGGAGGTTTACGAGCAGTACTTC.

The chain is built from TRBV6-5 and TRBJ2-1; D is ambiguous. Germline V gene data show CDR1 as MNHEY and CDR2 as SVGAGI. The V end was cut by 8 bases, the J end by 14 bases, with 16 bases between. The CDR3 loop spans 11 amino acids. CDR3 sequence: CASYRSPAEFF. The DNA for the CDR3 is TGTGCCAGCTATCGTTCCCCGGCGGAGTTCTTC.

V gene TRBV25-1 combines with J gene TRBJ2-7, with 8 bases identical to TRBD2. The CDR3 extends over 12 amino acids. Germline V CDR1 and CDR2: MGHDK, SYGVNS. Unmatched junction bases numbered 8, after V lost 4 bases and J lost 12 bases. The CDR3 here is CASSGIAGPWYF. The CDR3 DNA is TGTGCCAGCAGTGGGATAGCGGGACCCTGGTACTTC.

This clone was observed a single time. CDR3 in DNA: TGCGCCAGCAGCTTGGTACCGGGACCGGAAGAGACCCAGTACTTC. This encodes CASSLVPGPEETQYF. The chain links TRBV5-1 to TRBJ2-5; TRBD1 or TRBD2 may be the D gene (5 bases each). The CDR3 is 15 residues long. V lost 0 bases and J lost 3, with 12 bases in between. The V gene's germline CDR1 is SGHRS and CDR2 YFSETQ.

J is TRBJ2-1 and V is TRBV9; no definite D call. Germline CDR1 reads SGDLS; CDR2 reads YYNGEE. Trimming removed 2 bases at V and 0 bases at J, with 18 bases between. The CDR3 contains 18 residues. The CDR3 reads CASSVRTEADRSYNEQFF. The CDR3 DNA reads TGTGCCAGCAGCGTGAGAACAGAAGCCGATCGCTCCTACAATGAGCAGTTCTTC.

V usage is TRBV18 and J usage is TRBJ2-7; 13 nucleotides align to TRBD2. The CDR3 runs 19 residues. The junction had 15 bases not matched to a gene; V was cut back by 3 bases and J by 4 bases. CDR1 KGHSH and CDR2 LQKENI come from the germline V gene. CDR3 loop: CASSPPGLAGASGVYEQYF. In nucleotides, the CDR3 is TGTGCCAGCTCACCCCCAGGACTAGCGGGAGCCTCGGGAGTATACGAGCAGTACTTC.

The V call is TRBV7-9, the J call TRBJ2-6; 10 bases agree with TRBD1. The CDR3 totals 15 residues. V lost 5 bases and J lost 5; bases outside the gene matches: 3. Germline V gene sequence: CDR1 SEHNR, CDR2 FQNEAQ (reference sequence). The CDR3 DNA follows: TGTGCCAGCAGCCAGACAGGGGGCTGGGCCAACGTCCTGACTTTC. Amino acids: CASSQTGGWANVLTF.

J is TRBJ2-7 and V is TRBV28; TRBD2 might be the D (5 bases). Germline-derived CDR1 and CDR2 are MDHEN and SYDVKM. This CDR3 spans 19 amino acids. Between the trimmed V and J ends, which lost 5 bases and 2 bases, there was a span of 28 bases. This CDR3 reads CASSLGLRMTRILAYEQYF. CDR3 DNA: TGTGCCAGCAGTCTCGGACTTCGGATGACTCGTATCTTGGCCTACGAGCAGTACTTC.

The V and J genes are TRBV7-9 and TRBJ1-5; unclear D gene. This CDR3 contains 14 residues. Trimming removed 3 bases from V and 3 bases from J, with 9 bases in between. The germline V gene has CDR1 SEHNR and CDR2 FQNEAQ (reference sequence). The CDR3 sequence: CASSLKAVNQPQHF. Here the CDR3 DNA reads TGTGCCAGCAGCTTGAAGGCGGTCAATCAGCCCCAGCATTTT.

V usage is TRBV6-6 and J usage is TRBJ2-7; 12 bases fit TRBD1. The junction had 8 bases not matched to a gene; V was cut back by 8 bases and J by 6 bases. This CDR3 is built from 14 residues. Per germline, CDR1 MNHNY and CDR2 SVGAGI (reference sequence). The CDR3 sequence: CASGQGQGAGEQYF. DNA for the CDR3: TGTGCCAGCGGCCAGGGACAGGGGGCGGGCGAGCAGTACTTC.

V gene TRBV5-1 combines with J gene TRBJ2-7; D is perhaps TRBD1 (5 bases). The V and J ends lost 0 bases and 4 bases respectively, with 11 bases between them. This CDR3 has 14 amino acids. Per germline, CDR1 SGHRS and CDR2 YFSETQ. Written as DNA, the CDR3 is TGCGCCAGCAGCTTGGCGGATAGGGGTTACGAGCAGTACTTC. Its protein product is CASSLADRGYEQYF.